This TCR beta chain was captured by sequencing in a study of T cells in Graves' hyperthyroidism and ophthalmopathy (dated by TCRdb to about 2019). With regard to the full study: Peripheral blood was sampled at the time of initial diagnosis, prior to any treatment. In several Graves' hyperthyroidism patients, the study also compared T-cell repertoires from thyroid tissue with T-cell repertoires from blood. Whether ophthalmopathy could be predicted prospectively was tested in an independent validation cohort made up of 18 hyperthyroidism patients plus 17 patients who later progressed to ophthalmopathy. Once sampling was done, hyperthyroidism patients were given methimazole at a starting dose of 30 mg daily, whereas ophthalmopathy patients were given high-dose intravenous methylprednisolone. TCR V-J signatures able to tell the groups apart were searched for in a discovery cohort of 90 to 100 patients, of whom over 40 had Graves' ophthalmopathy and under 65 had stable Graves' hyperthyroidism. The roughly 99 discovery patients were divided at random into training and test sets in a 7:3 ratio. The paper reports TCR Vbeta CDR3 sequencing of approximately 140 peripheral blood samples: under 45 ophthalmopathy, under 80 hyperthyroidism and approximately 17 progressor patients.

The CDR3 goes from the cysteine to the phenylalanine over 14 residues. The read is trimmed to its CDR3 DNA, 42 bases read in frame from base 1. Trimming takes 5 bases from V and 1 base from J, and the germline ends sit 11 bases apart. The germline V gene encodes CDR1 KGHSH and CDR2 LQKENI. Hyperthyroidism patients were newly diagnosed, had a disease duration of under 2 months, and were aged 18 to 65 years. Any patient with an uncontrolled infection, another autoimmune disease, pregnancy or lactation was excluded. Clinical symptoms, serum thyroxine and TRAb, thyroid ultrasound, and orbital computed tomography formed the basis for the diagnoses. Blood from progressor patients was drawn when they were first diagnosed with hyperthyroidism, before any ophthalmopathy symptoms appeared. Ficoll-Paque density gradient centrifugation was used to isolate PBMCs from 10 ml of fresh peripheral blood. Progressor patients were first diagnosed with Graves' hyperthyroidism and then developed ophthalmopathy during follow-up. Trizol reagent was used to extract total RNA, and RNA quality was then checked on an Agilent 2100 Bioanalyzer.

This clonotype was counted ten times or more. It has no known antigen specificity. Base quality data are lacking; no much larger clone is found one base away. TCR beta CDR3 regions were amplified from RNA transcripts. A first-round RT-PCR of the TCR CDR3 used the HTBI primer set with the Qiagen OneStep RT-PCR kit. Libraries were constructed in a second round of multiplex PCR, after which size selection and purification were performed. Paired-end sequencing of the libraries was performed with 100 bp reads on an Illumina HiSeq2000. The authors' pipeline ran thus. SOAPnuke was used to process the raw data, throwing out any read that contained adapters or uncalled bases, had a mean Phred below 15, or lacked an exact constant-primer or identifier match. High-quality paired reads were merged with COPE v1.2.5, and unique nucleotide sequences were defined as clonotypes. Clonotypes were aligned to IMGT TRBV, TRBD and TRBJ reference segments using MiTCR v1.1. The analysis was restricted to V-J combinations with a frequency above 0.0001, which together covered about 99% of the repertoires. The TCS score was defined as the ratio of F50 (clonal expansion) to E x V (chaos), calculated using BLOSUM62-based TCRdist between CDR3 peptides within each V-J. Welch's t-statistics and random forest reduced around 520 V-J features to about 12, which were used in a naive Bayes classifier (R e1071). The public reads were reprocessed in TCRdb via fastp at Q25 and MiXCR, keeping in-frame beta chains. Every CDR3 protein is listed once, alongside the most common genes and DNA of its rows. The V and J calls, along with clone size, are taken from TCRdb and not from the paper's own processing. The sample data list about 380,000 distinct CDR3 sequences, and approximately 15% of these were observed just once. The ten top clones hold less than 25% of the sample.

What the authors observed across the whole study: Sample size was not statistically predetermined, and blinding of investigators to group allocation was not performed. In validation, the model predicted progression to ophthalmopathy with over 65% sensitivity and approximately 78% specificity, a median of approximately 6.5 months before onset. A model built on a 13 V-J signature distinguished ophthalmopathy from stable hyperthyroidism, reaching roughly 88% sensitivity and 81.08% specificity in cross-validation and 80%/75% in testing. Most expanded thyroid clonotypes (frequency above 0.001) were also found in blood, which suggests that blood repertoires may mirror thyroid immune responses.

The sample comprised blood. The receptor chain draws on TRBV18 and TRBJ1-1, with the D gene uncertain. The TCR was taken from a man aged 25 to 40 with Graves' hyperthyroidism that later progressed to Graves' ophthalmopathy. The sequenced DNA: TGTGCCAGCTCATTACGGCGAGAGAACACTGAAGCTTTCTTT. Protein translation: CASSLRRENTEAFF.